This record looks at one TCR beta chain sequence and its context. Looked up from germline, CDR1 is MNHNY and CDR2 is SVGAGI (reference sequence). V gave up 6 bases and J gave up 7 bases, with 10 bases separating them. The CDR3 is 11 amino acids. The sample originates from a study of a mutant IDH1 vaccine in newly diagnosed glioma. Method: immunoSEQ multiplex PCR; TCRdb's copy keeps in-frame clones and lacks some. Of 68,000 or so clones listed, about four fifths are singletons. Time point in this sample: baseline, week 1 (first vaccination visit). Stated treatment: pre-vaccination baseline after standard-of-care therapy. Astrocytomas found in donors were new, WHO grade 3 or 4, IDH1-mutant and ATRX-lost.

The source of this sequence is a man in his fifties with glioma. The sequenced sample was PBMCs, obtained from a glioma patient treated with radiotherapy, temozolomide or both. The V and J genes are TRBV6-6 and TRBJ2-7, with D perhaps assigned TRBD1 or TRBD2 (5 bases each). CDR3 loop: CASSPEGEQYF. Written as DNA, the CDR3 is TGTGCCAGCAGCCCCGAGGGGGAGCAGTACTTC.